A single sample gave rise to the 10 T cell receptor beta chains below, sequenced in a study of blood T cells in healthy people across ages. The authors ran a second PCR of roughly 7 to 11 cycles using a sample-barcoded 5' primer and a J-beta primer mix. TCRdb redid the calling of the 5' RACE reads with MiXCR, one entry per CDR3 protein. The table includes 600,000 to 650,000 distinct CDR3 sequences, roughly 58% detected once. Sequencing was done on a sample of blood. The origin of the receptors is a man aged 55 to 70 in good health.

The chain recombines TRBV4-1 with TRBJ2-7; 7 positions match TRBD1. Germline V gene lookup returns CDR1 MGHRA and CDR2 YSYEKL. The CDR3 consists of 14 residues. The J segment lost 3 bases and the V segment lost 4 bases, leaving 6 bases of the junction unmatched. CDR3 coding DNA: TGCGCCAGCAGCCCGGGACAGATCCTCTACGAGCAGTACTTC. As protein: CASSPGQILYEQYF.

The CDR3 region is CASSEAFGQAADTQYF. CDR3 DNA: TGTGCCAGCAGTGAAGCCTTCGGACAGGCGGCAGATACGCAGTATTTT. The genes are TRBV6-1 and TRBJ2-3; TRBD1 agrees at 7 bases. The germline CDR1 and CDR2 sequences are MNHNS and SASEGT. Trimming took 0 bases from V and 4 from J; bases not matched to a gene: 7. The CDR3 sequence is 16 residues long.

The V and J genes are TRBV12-3 or TRBV12-4 and TRBJ2-5; 8 bases align to TRBD2. The CDR3 extends over 15 amino acids. The ends lost 5 bases at V and 5 bases at J; junction bases unmatched: 10. CDR3 coding DNA: TGTGCCAGCAGTCCCCCGGGGGGGCCGAAGGAGACCCAGTACTTC. This encodes CASSPPGGPKETQYF.

The chain uses TRBV20-1 and TRBJ1-6, with D possibly TRBD1 on 5 matching bases. The V gene lost 1 base and the J gene lost 5 bases, with 12 bases spanning the gap. Looked up from germline, CDR1 is DFQATT and CDR2 is SNEGSKA (reference sequence). The CDR3 length is 15 residues. This CDR3 is CSARAAGTDNSPLHF. The CDR3 DNA is TGCAGTGCTAGAGCGGCAGGGACTGATAATTCACCCCTCCACTTT.

The rearrangement joins TRBV21-1 to TRBJ1-5. TRBV21-1 is a pseudogene locus. CDR3 size: 11 residues. The DNA of the CDR3 is TGTGCCAGCAGCACTAATCAGCCCCAGCATTTT. This sequence encodes CASSTNQPQHF.

In its sample, this clonotype was seen a few times. The chain combines TRBV6-2 or TRBV6-3 with TRBJ2-7; no firm D call. The J call is uncertain, as TRBJ2-5 better fits the DNA end. Germline CDR1 MNHEY, CDR2 SVGEGT. This CDR3 comprises 14 residues. CDR3 amino acids: CASSKTEVWETQYF. The DNA for the CDR3 is TGTGCCAGCAGTAAGACCGAGGTTTGGGAGACCCAGTACTTC.

This clonotype came up once. The chain has TRBV12-3 or TRBV12-4 and TRBJ2-1; weak D call: TRBD2 (5 bases). V was clipped by 6 bases and J by 0 bases, with 15 bases between them. This CDR3 region has 16 residues. The CDR3 DNA reads as TGTGCCAGCAGCTCTCGGGGTTCCCTCTCCTACAATGAGCAGTTCTTC. Its translation: CASSSRGSLSYNEQFF.

This clonotype has only a few counts. This chain uses TRBV20-1 with TRBJ2-7; TRBD1 might be the D (5 bases). Germline assignment: CDR1 DFQATT and CDR2 SNEGSKA (reference sequence). Trimming removed 0 bases at V and 0 bases at J, with 12 bases between. This CDR3 is built from 15 residues. The chain's CDR3 is CSARDAGIPSYEQYF. The CDR3 region has the DNA TGCAGTGCTAGAGATGCAGGGATCCCCTCCTACGAGCAGTACTTC.

CDR3 residues: CASSLHTGVRTEAFF. The CDR3 nucleotides read TGTGCCAGCAGCTTACATACAGGGGTTCGTACGGAAGCTTTCTTT. This rearrangement joins TRBV7-2 to TRBJ1-1; 7 bases line up with TRBD1. The CDR3 sequence is 15 residues long. The junction had 11 bases not matched to a gene; V was cut back by 2 bases and J by 8 bases. Germline assignment: CDR1 SGHTA and CDR2 FQGNSA.

The chain joins TRBV20-1 to TRBJ2-4; TRBD1 might be the D (6 bases). Germline V gene sequence: CDR1 DFQATT, CDR2 SNEGSKA (reference sequence). This CDR3 spans 13 amino acids. Trimming took 3 bases from V and 13 from J, leaving 19 bases between them. CDR3 residues: CSASHRVNRRQYF. CDR3 nucleotide sequence: TGCAGTGCTAGTCACAGGGTCAACCGTCGGCAGTACTTC.